What follows are 7 T cell receptor beta chains derived from one specimen sequenced in a study of glioma-infiltrating T cells after dendritic cell vaccination. Regarding time point: after dendritic cell vaccination, including at tumor progression/relapse. The protocol was immunoSEQ multiplex PCR, while the TCRdb copy is restricted to in-frame clones and leaves out a portion. The table has approximately 46,000 clones, about 89% seen once. The sample in question was blood, obtained after dendritic cell vaccination. The receptors originated from a human donor with glioblastoma.

CDR3 DNA sequence: TGTGCCACCAGCAGCGGGACAGGTCGTACTGAAGCTTTCTTT. It specifies CATSSGTGRTEAFF. The V gene is TRBV15, the J gene TRBJ1-1, with 8 bases identical to TRBD1. The CDR3 contains 14 residues. Trimming took 3 bases from V and 5 from J; bases not matched to a gene: 5. Germline V CDR1 and CDR2: LNHNV, YYDKDF (reference sequence).

This clone has a single count. The genes are TRBV6-5 and TRBJ1-2, with a weak D call TRBD1 (6 bases). The CDR3 is made up of 16 amino acids. Germline V CDR1 and CDR2: MNHEY, SVGAGI. Trimming cost V 0 bases and J 8 bases, with 19 bases left between them. The CDR3: CASSYSNRDTKRGYTF. The CDR3 DNA is TGTGCCAGCAGTTACTCAAACCGGGACACAAAGAGAGGCTACACCTTC.

The genes are TRBV27 and TRBJ2-2; 10 positions agree with TRBD2. The CDR3 spans 18 residues. The junction had 7 bases not matched to a gene; V was cut back by 1 base and J by 2 bases. CDR1 MNHEY and CDR2 SMNVEV come from the germline V gene (reference sequence). CDR3 nucleotide sequence: TGTGCCAGCAGTTTATGGGGCGGACTAGCGGTAAACACCGGGGAGCTGTTTTTT. It specifies CASSLWGGLAVNTGELFF.

This chain links TRBV28 with TRBJ1-4; weak D call: TRBD1 (5 bases). The CDR3 has 16 amino acids. The V gene lost 4 bases and the J gene lost 5 bases, with 17 bases spanning the gap. Germline loops: CDR1 MDHEN, CDR2 SYDVKM. The CDR3: CASSWNRPGRNEKLFF. CDR3 DNA: TGTGCCAGCAGTTGGAACAGGCCCGGAAGAAATGAAAAACTGTTTTTT.

The rearrangement joins TRBV6-4 to TRBJ2-1, with unresolved D. The CDR3 sequence is 13 residues long. Germline CDR1 and CDR2: MRHNA and SNTAGT. Trimming pared 2 bases from V and 6 bases from J, leaving 8 bases between. CDR3 loop: CASSDPAFNEQFF. Here the CDR3 DNA reads TGTGCCAGCAGTGACCCAGCGTTCAATGAGCAGTTCTTC.

The chain links TRBV6-5 to TRBJ2-7; D is possibly TRBD2 (7 bases). The germline V and J ends were trimmed by 2 bases and 5 bases, with 16 bases remaining between them. CDR1 and CDR2 from the germline V gene are MNHEY and SVGAGI. The CDR3 is made up of 15 amino acids. CDR3 loop: CASSYRRGGGDEQYF. In DNA form, the CDR3 reads TGTGCCAGCAGTTACAGACGGGGAGGGGGGGACGAGCAGTACTTC.

The count of this clone is one. The genes are TRBV19 and TRBJ2-2; 7 nucleotides align to TRBD1. Germline CDR1 reads LNHDA; CDR2 reads SQIVND (reference sequence). J was trimmed by 4 bases and V by 4 bases; bases with no gene match: 9. CDR3 length: 16 residues. This CDR3 is CASSNLFRGTTGELFF. The CDR3 DNA sequence: TGTGCCAGTAGTAATCTTTTCAGGGGGACCACCGGGGAGCTGTTTTTT. The full variable domain, with the rest looked up from reference TRBV19 and TRBJ2-2, is DGGITQSPKYLFRKEGQNVTLSCEQNLNHDAMYWYRQDPGQGLRLIYYSQIVNDFQKGDIAEGYSVSREKKESFPLTVTSAQKNPTAFYLCASSNLFRGTTGELFFGEGSRLTVL.